The clone carrying this T cell receptor (beta chain) occurred many times. Its antigen is unidentified. V was clipped by 6 bases and J by 1 base, with 12 bases between them. The germline V gene encodes CDR1 SEHNR and CDR2 FQNEAQ (reference sequence). The CDR3 length is 14 residues. These data are taken from a study of T-cell reconstitution after alpha-beta-depleted transplantation in children. Whole-study findings and limits: T-cell numbers and diversity one year post-transplant derived largely from freshly generated T cells.

Unique molecular identifiers were built into the TCRbeta library. TCRdb reprocessed the PCR reads with MiXCR, giving one entry per CDR3 protein. The sample records around 270,000 distinct CDR3 sequences, less than 9.5% being singletons. The specimen was peripheral blood, collected 360 days after TCRalphabeta/CD19-depleted stem cell transplant. The TCR comes from a female patient aged 2-9 years who had a stem cell transplant for Fanconi anemia, so the T cells may come from the graft donor. J is TRBJ1-1 and V is TRBV7-9; perhaps TRBD1 as D (6 bases). The CDR3 region has the DNA TGTGCCAGCAGTCGAAAGGGGGGGAACACTGAAGCTTTCTTT. The encoded protein is CASSRKGGNTEAFF.